This TCR beta chain was obtained from a study of long-term antiretroviral therapy in people with HIV (dated by TCRdb to 2022 to 2024). Notes on the research overall: The earliest samples were collected about a decade before the 2015 WHO recommendation for immediate ART, when ART was typically delayed until CD4 counts fell. A retrospective serial study tested whether ART initiation and durable HIV suppression were associated with changes in peripheral blood TRB repertoire composition and diversity. A total of 192 cryopreserved PBMC samples were contributed to the cohort by 30 adults with confirmed HIV infection, with samples collected serially over a mean of roughly six years (range 1-12). About a third of the roughly 30 participants with HIV were female. No cross-contamination during QIAcube processing was seen in test extractions of a monoclonal T-cell line run alongside 30 or so polyclonal samples.

Results the study describes overall, beyond this receptor: Expanded TRB clones identified before ART initiation dominated the repertoire at all time points, although this dominance fluctuated and declined in many PLHIV after ART. Starting ART was linked to a significant rise in TRB diversity, yet even with long-term ART the diversity remained significantly lower than in transplant donor controls. Compared with controls, HIV repertoires had narrower CDR3 length ranges, and the network structure pointed to an antigen-experienced repertoire that shifted only slightly toward naive after ART. Because cell numbers in pre-ART samples were limited, unsorted PBMC were profiled instead of sorted CD4+ and CD8+ T cells. No data were available on ART adherence, viral resistance or therapy changes, limiting inferences about post-ART repertoire changes. Samples dated from about 2003 to 2018, and the ART regimens used may be less effective than current ones. Limited PBMC availability meant only the TCR beta chain was sequenced, without alpha chain pairing.

Sequencing of the TRB variable region was done with the immunoSEQ hsTCRB v3.0 assay at survey level resolution. The targeted TRB sequencing depth was roughly 35,000-50,000 T-cell genomes per sample. Pooled TRB libraries were sequenced on an Illumina MiSeq with a v3 150-cycle kit. The original pipeline was this. Repertoire analysis was run in R within a reproducible Nextflow workflow that covered QC, data transformation and analysis. LymphoSeq2, an R package for exploring AIRR-Seq data, was used to implement the custom analyses. Several samples that produced fewer than 5000 total TRB sequences were removed, so 200 or so HIV repertoires were analyzed. Of the approximately 190 retained HIV repertoires, 55 to 60 were collected before and more than 120 after ART initiation. Repertoires were downsampled to 5000 TRB nucleotide sequences, with summary statistics averaged over 100 downsampling iterations. TRB sequences were retained for analysis only if CDR3 regions of at least seven amino acids were present. Diversity was assessed using a clonality score derived from Shannon entropy and using the Gini coefficient. In the repertoire networks, any two of the top 5000 CDR3 amino acid sequences were connected whenever the two sequences differed by an edit distance of one. For TRB CDR3 amino acid sequences, antigen specificity groups and MHC restriction were predicted with GLIPH2. CDR3 amino acid sequences were matched against VDJdb and McPAS-TCR to flag known CMV, EBV, HIV or tissue antigen associations. Pre-ART, post-ART and control groups were compared with Wilcoxon signed-rank tests and Holm-Bonferroni correction. This immuneACCESS table, as held by TCRdb, lists in-frame sequences with V and J called but not all clones. Of the missing ones, under half trace to an unresolved V gene in checked studies; the others have no known cause. The V and J calls and clone size were taken over from that table, and D and trimming were inferred from the DNA. This sample has tens of thousands of clones in its table, and more than 85% of those were observed once. Under 9.5% of the sample comes from the top ten.

Comment on this clone: The target of this receptor is not known. It has no much larger one-base neighbor in the sample; base qualities were not kept.

Participants were included only if at least one PBMC sample before ART initiation and at least two post-ART samples were available. Every participant with HIV received treatment in the United States of America. Before DNA extraction, cryopreserved samples containing about 0.9-11 million PBMC were thawed and washed. At the time of the earliest PBMC sample, participants with HIV were aged between roughly 20 and 60 years. Each participant contributed PBMC samples from 1-4 timepoints before ART initiation and 2-8 timepoints after ART initiation, with a median of 7 samples. For every participant, serial HIV viral load, CD4+ T-cell count, ART history and demographic data were obtained. Genomic DNA was extracted from unsorted PBMC with a Qiagen kit on a QIAcube, processed in batches of 12 samples. The germline V gene gives CDR1 as MNHNS and CDR2 as SASEGT. From its cysteine to its phenylalanine, the CDR3 spans 16 amino acids. Solely the CDR3 DNA is kept, with 48 bases framed from the first base. V sheds 4 bases and J sheds 0 bases, leaving 10 bases between their ends.

Recombination connected TRBV6-1 to TRBJ2-6; no D segment can be confidently identified. Specimen: unsorted PBMCs, collected 4.4 years after starting antiretroviral therapy. The sequence derives from a woman aged 45 to 65 with HIV. The DNA sequence is given as TGTGCCAGCAGTGCACGACAATCCTCTGGGGCCAACGTCCTGACTTTC. Its coded protein is CASSARQSSGANVLTF.